The source of this TCR beta chain is a study of cytomegalovirus exposure and HLA in healthy donors. V lost 5 bases to trimming and J lost 4 bases, with 18 bases between them. The germline V gene has CDR1 MDHEN and CDR2 SYDVKM. CDR3 length: 16 residues. Amplification used 60 Vbeta primers and 13 Jbeta primers. Some clones are missing from TCRdb's copy, which holds only in-frame ones; the method was immunoSEQ multiplex PCR. This sample has hundreds of thousands of clones, with 70% to 85% found just once. The TCR was taken from a middle-aged woman in good health and CMV-seronegative. Sequencing used PBMCs. This chain joins TRBV28 and TRBJ1-5; D might be TRBD1 (5 bases). The CDR3 reads CASSENLGRGNQPQHF. CDR3 in DNA: TGTGCCAGCAGTGAAAACTTAGGGAGGGGTAATCAGCCCCAGCATTTT. Variable domain in full (rest from reference TRBV28 and TRBJ1-5): DVKVTQSSRYLVKRTGEKVFLECVQDMDHENMFWYRQDPGLGLRLIYFSYDVKMKEKGDIPEGYSVSREKKERFSLILESASTNQTSMYLCASSENLGRGNQPQHFGDGTRLSIL.